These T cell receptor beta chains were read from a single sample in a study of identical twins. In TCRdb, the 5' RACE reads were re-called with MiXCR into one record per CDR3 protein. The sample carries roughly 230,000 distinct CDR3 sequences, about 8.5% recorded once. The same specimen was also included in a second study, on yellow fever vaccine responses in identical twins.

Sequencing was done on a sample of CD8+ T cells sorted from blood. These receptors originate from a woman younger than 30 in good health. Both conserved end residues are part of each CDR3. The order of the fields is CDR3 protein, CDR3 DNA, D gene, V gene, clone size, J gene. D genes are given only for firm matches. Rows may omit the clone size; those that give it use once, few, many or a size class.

CDR3 protein: CSVSGYSGSTDEQYF; CDR3 DNA: TGCAGCGTGTCTGGTTATAGCGGGAGCACGGACGAGCAGTACTTC; D gene: TRBD2; V gene: TRBV29-1; clone size: few; J gene: TRBJ2-7
CDR3 protein: CSGRSLGTGELFF; CDR3 DNA: TGCAGTGGTCGGAGTTTAGGCACCGGGGAGCTGTTTTTT; D gene: -; V gene: TRBV20-1; clone size: few; J gene: TRBJ2-2
CDR3 protein: CASSYSRVSNQPQHF; CDR3 DNA: TGTGCCAGCAGTTACTCTCGGGTATCTAATCAGCCCCAGCATTTT; D gene: -; V gene: TRBV6-2/TRBV6-3; clone size: few; J gene: TRBJ1-5
CDR3 protein: CASSLELGGDEQFF; CDR3 DNA: TGTGCCAGCAGTCTCGAACTCGGGGGCGATGAGCAGTTCTTC; D gene: -; V gene: TRBV27; clone size: -; J gene: TRBJ2-1
CDR3 protein: CASSLQGQGYEQYF; CDR3 DNA: TGTGCCAGCAGTTTACAAGGACAGGGGTACGAGCAGTACTTC; D gene: TRBD1; V gene: TRBV27; clone size: many; J gene: TRBJ2-7
CDR3 protein: CASSTGQAGLGLFF; CDR3 DNA: TGTGCCAGCAGTACGGGACAGGCAGGTCTTGGACTGTTTTTT; D gene: TRBD1; V gene: TRBV7-9; clone size: -; J gene: TRBJ1-4
CDR3 protein: CASSLELSGSGEQYF; CDR3 DNA: TGTGCCAGCAGCTTAGAATTGTCGGGTTCCGGCGAGCAGTACTTC; D gene: -; V gene: TRBV11-2; clone size: few; J gene: TRBJ2-7
CDR3 protein: CASSESGRPDTQYF; CDR3 DNA: TGTGCCAGCAGTGAGAGCGGGAGGCCAGATACGCAGTATTTT; D gene: TRBD2; V gene: TRBV6-1; clone size: -; J gene: TRBJ2-3
CDR3 protein: CASSIGASSYEQYF; CDR3 DNA: TGTGCCAGTAGTATCGGGGCCAGCTCCTACGAGCAGTACTTC; D gene: -; V gene: TRBV19; clone size: -; J gene: TRBJ2-7
CDR3 protein: CSALTLGGKLYNEQFF; CDR3 DNA: TGCAGTGCCTTAACCCTGGGGGGGAAGTTGTACAATGAGCAGTTCTTC; D gene: TRBD2; V gene: TRBV20-1; clone size: few; J gene: TRBJ2-1
CDR3 protein: CASSLWGRSYEQYF; CDR3 DNA: TGTGCCAGCAGTTTATGGGGCAGGTCCTACGAGCAGTACTTC; D gene: -; V gene: TRBV27; clone size: many; J gene: TRBJ2-7
CDR3 protein: CASSQDAGLSYNEQFF; CDR3 DNA: TGCGCCAGCAGCCAAGATGCGGGCCTATCCTACAATGAGCAGTTCTTC; D gene: -; V gene: TRBV4-1; clone size: many; J gene: TRBJ2-1
CDR3 protein: CATSISEGSYEQYF; CDR3 DNA: TGTGCCACCTCGATCTCAGAGGGCTCCTACGAGCAGTACTTC; D gene: -; V gene: TRBV27; clone size: few; J gene: TRBJ2-7
CDR3 protein: CASSEGVFGRTGELFF; CDR3 DNA: TGTGCCAGCAGCGAGGGGGTCTTCGGGCGCACCGGGGAGCTGTTTTTT; D gene: -; V gene: TRBV7-3; clone size: -; J gene: TRBJ2-2
CDR3 protein: CASSTRLAGTDTQYF; CDR3 DNA: TGTGCCAGCAGCACACGACTAGCGGGCACAGATACGCAGTATTTT; D gene: TRBD2; V gene: TRBV5-4; clone size: few; J gene: TRBJ2-3
CDR3 protein: CSPRSSYGYEQYF; CDR3 DNA: TGCAGCCCAAGGTCCTCTTACGGATACGAGCAGTACTTC; D gene: -; V gene: TRBV29-1; clone size: many; J gene: TRBJ2-7
CDR3 protein: CASRIDRVQETQYF; CDR3 DNA: TGTGCCAGCAGGATTGACAGGGTGCAAGAGACCCAGTACTTC; D gene: TRBD1; V gene: TRBV28; clone size: -; J gene: TRBJ2-5
CDR3 protein: CASSFVGLAESTDTQYF; CDR3 DNA: TGTGCCAGCAGCTTCGTCGGACTAGCGGAGTCAACAGATACGCAGTATTTT; D gene: TRBD2; V gene: TRBV7-9; clone size: few; J gene: TRBJ2-3
CDR3 protein: CASSLPPRTSTDEQYF; CDR3 DNA: TGTGCCAGCAGCTTACCTCCTCGGACTAGCACCGACGAGCAGTACTTC; D gene: TRBD2; V gene: TRBV7-9; clone size: -; J gene: TRBJ2-7
CDR3 protein: CASSLVQNTDTQYF; CDR3 DNA: TGTGCCAGCAGCTTGGTACAGAACACAGATACGCAGTATTTT; D gene: -; V gene: TRBV11-2; clone size: many; J gene: TRBJ2-3
CDR3 protein: CASSSVSNEQFF; CDR3 DNA: TGTGCCAGCAGCTCAGTATCTAATGAGCAGTTCTTC; D gene: -; V gene: TRBV11-2; clone size: -; J gene: TRBJ2-1
CDR3 protein: CASSPLEGVNEKLFF; CDR3 DNA: TGTGCCAGCAGCCCCCTCGAGGGGGTGAATGAAAAACTGTTTTTT; D gene: -; V gene: TRBV7-3; clone size: -; J gene: TRBJ1-4
CDR3 protein: CASTEAKKTDTQYF; CDR3 DNA: TGTGCCAGCACGGAGGCTAAAAAAACAGATACGCAGTATTTT; D gene: -; V gene: TRBV28; clone size: -; J gene: TRBJ2-3
CDR3 protein: CASSFPGGFNQPQHF; CDR3 DNA: TGTGCCAGCAGTTTTCCCGGCGGATTCAATCAGCCCCAGCATTTT; D gene: -; V gene: TRBV28; clone size: few; J gene: TRBJ1-5
CDR3 protein: CASSFRAGLQETQYF; CDR3 DNA: TGTGCCAGCAGCTTCAGGGCAGGGTTACAAGAGACCCAGTACTTC; D gene: -; V gene: TRBV5-6; clone size: many; J gene: TRBJ2-5
CDR3 protein: CATSRDQTGELFF; CDR3 DNA: TGTGCCACCAGCAGAGATCAAACCGGGGAGCTGTTTTTT; D gene: -; V gene: TRBV15; clone size: -; J gene: TRBJ2-2
CDR3 protein: CASSSLTGGGNIQYF; CDR3 DNA: TGTGCCAGCAGCTCCCTGACAGGGGGGGGAAACATTCAGTACTTC; D gene: TRBD1; V gene: TRBV7-9; clone size: -; J gene: TRBJ2-4
CDR3 protein: CSATGLAGRTYEQYF; CDR3 DNA: TGCAGCGCGACGGGGCTAGCGGGGCGAACCTACGAGCAGTACTTC; D gene: TRBD2; V gene: TRBV29-1; clone size: many; J gene: TRBJ2-7
CDR3 protein: CASSLLAVSYNEQFF; CDR3 DNA: TGTGCCAGCAGCTTATTAGCGGTCTCCTACAATGAGCAGTTCTTC; D gene: -; V gene: TRBV7-8; clone size: -; J gene: TRBJ2-1
CDR3 protein: CASSQDMGIQETQYF; CDR3 DNA: TGTGCCAGCAGCCAAGATATGGGTATCCAAGAGACCCAGTACTTC; D gene: -; V gene: TRBV4-2; clone size: -; J gene: TRBJ2-5
CDR3 protein: CSAWDVTYEQYF; CDR3 DNA: TGCAGCGCATGGGACGTAACCTACGAGCAGTACTTC; D gene: -; V gene: TRBV29-1; clone size: -; J gene: TRBJ2-7
CDR3 protein: CSAREPGTGLSYEQYF; CDR3 DNA: TGCAGTGCTAGAGAACCCGGGACAGGGCTCTCCTACGAGCAGTACTTC; D gene: TRBD1; V gene: TRBV20-1; clone size: many; J gene: TRBJ2-7
CDR3 protein: CASRPSSGANVLTF; CDR3 DNA: TGTGCCAGCAGACCCTCCTCTGGGGCCAACGTCCTGACTTTC; D gene: -; V gene: TRBV7-9; clone size: -; J gene: TRBJ2-6
CDR3 protein: CASSARTSQQPFF; CDR3 DNA: TGTGCCAGCAGCGCCAGGACTAGCCAGCAGCCGTTCTTC; D gene: TRBD2; V gene: TRBV7-2; clone size: -; J gene: TRBJ2-1
CDR3 protein: CSATDRDRGLLETQYF; CDR3 DNA: TGCAGTGCTACGGATAGGGACAGGGGGCTTTTGGAGACCCAGTACTTC; D gene: TRBD1; V gene: TRBV20-1; clone size: few; J gene: TRBJ2-5
CDR3 protein: CAIWAWVGGEQFF; CDR3 DNA: TGTGCCATCTGGGCCTGGGTCGGGGGTGAGCAGTTCTTC; D gene: -; V gene: TRBV7-2; clone size: -; J gene: TRBJ2-1
CDR3 protein: CASSPQLWKTQYF; CDR3 DNA: TGTGCCAGCAGTCCACAGTTATGGAAGACCCAGTACTTC; D gene: -; V gene: TRBV27; clone size: many; J gene: TRBJ2-5
CDR3 protein: CASSYSSLAEGTDTQYF; CDR3 DNA: TGTGCCAGCAGTTACTCGAGTCTAGCGGAGGGCACAGATACGCAGTATTTT; D gene: TRBD2; V gene: TRBV6-5; clone size: -; J gene: TRBJ2-3
CDR3 protein: CASSQLSHSRTGELFF; CDR3 DNA: TGCGCCAGCAGCCAGCTAAGCCACTCGAGGACCGGGGAGCTGTTTTTT; D gene: -; V gene: TRBV4-1; clone size: -; J gene: TRBJ2-2
CDR3 protein: CATSDYPVGGQGRSTDTQYF; CDR3 DNA: TGTGCCACCAGTGATTATCCGGTCGGGGGACAGGGTAGGAGCACAGATACGCAGTATTTT; D gene: TRBD1; V gene: TRBV24-1; clone size: few; J gene: TRBJ2-3
CDR3 protein: CASSMTGTPYNEQFF; CDR3 DNA: TGTGCCAGTAGTATGACCGGGACCCCCTACAATGAGCAGTTCTTC; D gene: -; V gene: TRBV19; clone size: -; J gene: TRBJ2-1
CDR3 protein: CASSYWKESSYNEQFF; CDR3 DNA: TGCGCCAGCAGTTATTGGAAAGAGAGCTCCTACAATGAGCAGTTCTTC; D gene: -; V gene: TRBV5-1; clone size: many; J gene: TRBJ2-1
CDR3 protein: CASTDGAARETQYF; CDR3 DNA: TGTGCCAGCACCGACGGGGCAGCCCGAGAGACCCAGTACTTC; D gene: -; V gene: TRBV6-1; clone size: -; J gene: TRBJ2-5
CDR3 protein: CSVEEREVFPYEQYF; CDR3 DNA: TGCAGCGTTGAGGAGCGGGAGGTGTTTCCATACGAGCAGTACTTC; D gene: TRBD2; V gene: TRBV29-1; clone size: -; J gene: TRBJ2-7
CDR3 protein: CASSLLARGTQYF; CDR3 DNA: TGTGCCAGCAGTTTATTAGCTAGGGGGACCCAGTACTTC; D gene: -; V gene: TRBV27; clone size: -; J gene: TRBJ2-5
CDR3 protein: CASSTGSRGYEQYF; CDR3 DNA: TGTGCCAGCAGCACCGGGAGCAGGGGCTACGAGCAGTACTTC; D gene: -; V gene: TRBV11-2; clone size: many; J gene: TRBJ2-7
CDR3 protein: CASSDLPFGELFF; CDR3 DNA: TGCGCCAGCAGTGATTTGCCTTTTGGGGAGCTGTTTTTT; D gene: -; V gene: TRBV10-1; clone size: -; J gene: TRBJ2-2
CDR3 protein: CASGQGAGEQYF; CDR3 DNA: TGTGCCAGCGGGCAGGGGGCGGGCGAGCAGTACTTC; D gene: TRBD1; V gene: TRBV7-9; clone size: -; J gene: TRBJ2-7
CDR3 protein: CASSLRDSNEKLFF; CDR3 DNA: TGTGCCAGCAGTTTACGGGACAGTAATGAAAAACTGTTTTTT; D gene: TRBD1; V gene: TRBV27; clone size: many; J gene: TRBJ1-4
CDR3 protein: CASSSGRPYKTDEKLFF; CDR3 DNA: TGTGCTAGCAGCTCAGGACGACCGTACAAGACCGATGAAAAACTGTTTTTT; D gene: -; V gene: TRBV7-7; clone size: -; J gene: TRBJ1-4
CDR3 protein: CSAGFLAVSDTQYF; CDR3 DNA: TGCAGTGCTGGATTTTTAGCGGTGTCAGATACGCAGTATTTT; D gene: -; V gene: TRBV20-1; clone size: many; J gene: TRBJ2-3